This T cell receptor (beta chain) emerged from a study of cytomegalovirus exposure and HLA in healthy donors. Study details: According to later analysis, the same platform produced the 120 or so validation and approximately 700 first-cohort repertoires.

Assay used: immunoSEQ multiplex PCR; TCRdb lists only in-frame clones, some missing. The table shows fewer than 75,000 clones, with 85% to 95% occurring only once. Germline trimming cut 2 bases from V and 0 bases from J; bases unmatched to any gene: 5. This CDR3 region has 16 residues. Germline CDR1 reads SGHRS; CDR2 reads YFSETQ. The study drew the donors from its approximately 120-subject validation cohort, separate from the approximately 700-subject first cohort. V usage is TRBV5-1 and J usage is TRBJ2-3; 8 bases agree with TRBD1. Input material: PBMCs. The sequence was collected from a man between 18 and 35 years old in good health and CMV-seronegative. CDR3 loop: CASSLGQGASTDTQYF. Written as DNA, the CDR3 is TGCGCCAGCAGCTTAGGACAGGGCGCTAGCACAGATACGCAGTATTTT.